A single sample gave rise to the 5 T cell receptor beta chains below, sequenced in a study of blood T cell repertoires in COVID-19. Measured with immunoSEQ multiplex PCR; TCRdb has only the in-frame clones, and not every one. The sample shows more than 200,000 clones, 80% to 90% of them seen only once. Sequenced sample: peripheral blood. These receptor sequences come from a woman aged 80 or over with COVID-19, enrolled during active disease.

The chain carries TRBV10-2 and TRBJ1-6; no clear D. Trimming removed 3 bases from V and 6 bases from J, with 9 bases in between. Per germline, CDR1 WSHSY and CDR2 SAAADI. The length of the CDR3 is 14 residues. CDR3 nucleotide sequence: TGCGCCAGCAGTGAAATAGCCCCTAATTCACCCCTCCACTTT. It is translated as CASSEIAPNSPLHF.

The rearrangement uses TRBV5-1 and TRBJ1-5, with no clear D. CDR1 and CDR2 (germline): SGHRS, YFSETQ. The CDR3 has 15 amino acids. V shed 2 bases and J shed 1 base, with 10 bases lying between them. CDR3 in amino acids: CASSFEGTSNQPQHF. As DNA, the CDR3 is TGCGCCAGCAGCTTCGAGGGAACAAGCAATCAGCCCCAGCATTTT.

This chain links TRBV6-5 with TRBJ2-7; TRBD2 matches 7 bases. CDR3 size: 14 residues. Trimming at V came to 6 bases and at J to 0 bases, leaving 5 bases not matched to a gene. Germline lookup yields CDR1 MNHEY and CDR2 SVGAGI. For the CDR3, the DNA is TGTGCCAGCAGACTTAGCGGGTTCTCCTACGAGCAGTACTTC. It codes for CASRLSGFSYEQYF.

About this clone itself: An end of the junction differs from the germline gene, which may be a read error. This chain connects TRBV4-1 to TRBJ1-1; 11 positions match TRBD1. The CDR3 sequence is 15 residues long. Looked up from germline, CDR1 is MGHRA and CDR2 is YSYEKL. The DNA of the CDR3 is TGCGCCAGCAGGCAAGGGACAGGGGGAGCCACTGAAGCTTTCTTT. Encoded protein: CASRQGTGGATEAFF.

V is TRBV28 and J is TRBJ1-2, with D maybe TRBD1 (5 bases). Germline values: CDR1 MDHEN, CDR2 SYDVKM. The ends were cut back, 2 bases at V and 4 bases at J, with 11 bases in the middle. The CDR3 is 14 amino acids. The CDR3 nucleotides are TGTGCCAGCAGTTTAGGCGGGGCACCCTATGGCTACACCTTC. Encoded protein: CASSLGGAPYGYTF.